This section outlines one T cell receptor (beta chain) sequence together with its context. A single record per CDR3 protein comes from TCRdb applying MiXCR to the RT-PCR reads. The table lists about 540,000 distinct CDR3 sequences, under 30% of them singletons. This sample was taken from a study of response to subunit inactivated influenza vaccine. V lost 3 bases, J lost 5 bases, and 12 bases stayed unmatched. This CDR3 region has 17 residues. Germline loops: CDR1 MDHEN, CDR2 SYDVKM. The sample was also reused in another study, on T cells expressing NK-cell markers. That publication notes: The authors made TCR beta cDNA libraries by 5'RACE template switching. This switching added a universal primer site and UMIs. The CD3+CD56-NKG2C+ fraction of several donors was likewise dominated by these clonotypes.

This sequence was found in a man in his fifties who received an inactivated influenza vaccine. The sequences come from CD4+ T cells sorted from PBMCs, collected approximately 12 days after vaccination. V usage is TRBV28 and J usage is TRBJ2-3; 9 positions match TRBD1. CDR3 DNA sequence: TGTGCCAGCAGTTTTCCCCCGGGACAGGGAAGTGTAGATACGCAGTATTTT. Amino acid sequence: CASSFPPGQGSVDTQYF.